In its sample, the clone carrying this T cell receptor (beta chain) was seen a few times. Its target is not known. This CDR3 contains 17 residues. The germline gives CDR1 MNHNS, CDR2 SASEGT. The ends lost 6 bases at V and 8 bases at J; junction bases unmatched: 19. Libraries were made from TCR beta cDNA, and they carried unique molecular identifiers. Out of about 0.9 to 11 million T cells, 480,000 or so cDNA molecules were generated. TCRdb used MiXCR to reprocess the PCR reads, holding one entry per CDR3 protein. The sample carries roughly 620,000 distinct CDR3 sequences, roughly 46% recorded once. These data come from a study of post-analysis software for immune sequencing data. Broader study findings: When compared against controls, multiple sclerosis patients showed significantly lower normalized Chao1 diversity. Five or six TRBV segments appeared more often in patients than in controls, and TRBV5-6, TRBV5-1 and TRBV20-1 were among these.

The sequence was obtained from a girl aged 10-17 years with multiple sclerosis. This rearrangement joins TRBV6-1 to TRBJ2-1; 7 nucleotides line up with TRBD2. The sequenced sample consisted of blood. The CDR3 nucleotides read TGTGCCAGCAGGGGTTTCCTCGGGCGGGAGCTGGCAGATGAGCAGTTCTTC. Protein product: CASRGFLGRELADEQFF.